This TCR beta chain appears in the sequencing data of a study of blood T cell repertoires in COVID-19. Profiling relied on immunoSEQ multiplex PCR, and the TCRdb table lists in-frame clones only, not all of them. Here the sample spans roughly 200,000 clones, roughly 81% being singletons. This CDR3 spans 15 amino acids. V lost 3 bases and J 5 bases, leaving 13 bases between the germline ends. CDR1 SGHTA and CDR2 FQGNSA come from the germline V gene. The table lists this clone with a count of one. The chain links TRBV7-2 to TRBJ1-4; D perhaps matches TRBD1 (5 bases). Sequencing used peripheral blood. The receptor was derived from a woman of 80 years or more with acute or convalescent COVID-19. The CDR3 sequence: CASSFRERGNEKLFF. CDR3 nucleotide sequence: TGTGCCAGCAGCTTCCGGGAGAGGGGAAATGAAAAACTGTTTTTT.